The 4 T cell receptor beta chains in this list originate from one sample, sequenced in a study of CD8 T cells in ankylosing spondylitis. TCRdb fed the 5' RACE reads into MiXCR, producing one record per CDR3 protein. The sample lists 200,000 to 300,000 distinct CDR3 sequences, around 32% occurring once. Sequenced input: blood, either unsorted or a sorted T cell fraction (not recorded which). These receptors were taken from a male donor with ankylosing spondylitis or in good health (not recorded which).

The CDR3 region has the DNA TGTGCCAGCAGCGCCCGGGACAGGGTTGGCGAGCAGTACTTC. Its protein is CASSARDRVGEQYF. This chain links TRBV9 with TRBJ2-7, with 9 bases identical to TRBD1. V lost 3 bases, J lost 6 bases, and 7 bases stayed unmatched. In germline, CDR1 is SGDLS, CDR2 YYNGEE. This CDR3 region has 14 residues.

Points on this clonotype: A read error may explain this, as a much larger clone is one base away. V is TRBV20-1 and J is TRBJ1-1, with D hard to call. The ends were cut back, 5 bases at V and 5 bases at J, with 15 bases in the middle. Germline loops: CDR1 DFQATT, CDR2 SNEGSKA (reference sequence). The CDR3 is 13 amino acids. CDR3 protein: CSAPGPRRTEAFF. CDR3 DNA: TGCAGTGCTCCCGGGCCGCGAAGGACTGAAGCTTTCTTT.

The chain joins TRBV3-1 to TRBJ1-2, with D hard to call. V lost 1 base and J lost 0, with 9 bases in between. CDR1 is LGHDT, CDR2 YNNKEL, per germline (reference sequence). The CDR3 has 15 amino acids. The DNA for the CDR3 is TGTGCCAGCAGCCAAGGAGCTACTTCTAACTATGGCTACACCTTC. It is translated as CASSQGATSNYGYTF.

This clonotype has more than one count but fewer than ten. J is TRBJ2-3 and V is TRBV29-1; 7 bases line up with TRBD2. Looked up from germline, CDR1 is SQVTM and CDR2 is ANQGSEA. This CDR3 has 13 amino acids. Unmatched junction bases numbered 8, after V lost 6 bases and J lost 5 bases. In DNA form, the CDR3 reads TGCAGCGTCGGGATAGGCGGGGGAGATACGCAGTATTTT. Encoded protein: CSVGIGGGDTQYF.